These T cell receptor beta chains were read from a single sample in a study of cytomegalovirus exposure and HLA in healthy donors. Produced via immunoSEQ multiplex PCR; TCRdb's table is partial and in-frame only. Of fewer than 200,000 clones in the sample, about 80% are singletons; the top ten hold about 0.93%. The specimen sequenced was PBMCs. The receptors stem from a woman aged 50 to 60 in good health and CMV-seropositive. CDR3s leave out the opening cysteine and the closing phenylalanine or tryptophan. The D gene is left open where the match is weak. Where a row states a size, it is once, few, many or the class of an expanded clone; other rows omit it.

V	D	J	size	CDR3
TRBV27	TRBD2	TRBJ2-3	-	ASVAPGLAVAGLPTQY
TRBV5-1	TRBD1	TRBJ1-2	few	ASSDEQGPTAYGYT
TRBV21-1	-	TRBJ1-2	-	ASNTQRGPNYGYT
TRBV7-2	TRBD1	TRBJ1-6	-	ASSFMDRGTSPLH
TRBV6-5	-	TRBJ1-1	-	ASSPSWGPDPEAF
TRBV7-9	TRBD2	TRBJ2-5	-	ASSPRGTSGETQY
TRBV15	TRBD1	-	-	ATSKDRGPYEQY
TRBV5-1	-	TRBJ1-4	-	ASSAGPTNEKLF
TRBV4-2	-	TRBJ2-7	-	ASSQEAQKEDYEQY
TRBV7-2	TRBD2	TRBJ2-4	once	ASSLRAGLAKNIQY
TRBV4-1	TRBD1	TRBJ1-1	-	ASSQGGTAPSTGTEAF
TRBV19	TRBD1	TRBJ1-3	-	ASTSTGERSGNTIY
TRBV5-3	-	TRBJ1-1	-	ARSGNRAKNTEAF
TRBV7-9	-	TRBJ2-1	once	ASSLRDNSNNEQF
TRBV5-1	TRBD1	TRBJ2-7	once	ASSLAGTGGDEQY
TRBV4-1	TRBD2	TRBJ2-5	-	ASSQDPSGGAWETQY
TRBV5-1	TRBD1	TRBJ2-1	-	ASSRRTGVEQV